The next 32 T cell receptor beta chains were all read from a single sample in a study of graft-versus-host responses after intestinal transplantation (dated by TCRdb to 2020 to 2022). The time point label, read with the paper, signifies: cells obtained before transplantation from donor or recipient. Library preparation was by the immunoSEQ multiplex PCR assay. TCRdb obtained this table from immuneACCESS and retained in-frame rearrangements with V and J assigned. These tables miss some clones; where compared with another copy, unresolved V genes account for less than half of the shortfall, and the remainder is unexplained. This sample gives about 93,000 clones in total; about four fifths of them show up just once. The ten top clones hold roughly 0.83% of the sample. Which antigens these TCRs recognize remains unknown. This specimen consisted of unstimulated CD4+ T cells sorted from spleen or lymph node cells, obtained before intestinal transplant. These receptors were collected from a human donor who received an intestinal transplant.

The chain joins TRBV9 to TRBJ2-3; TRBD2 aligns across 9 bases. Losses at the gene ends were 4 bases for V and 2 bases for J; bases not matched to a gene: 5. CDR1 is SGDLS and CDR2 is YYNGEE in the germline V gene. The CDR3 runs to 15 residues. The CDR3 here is CASSSRLAATDTQYF. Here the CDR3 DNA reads TGTGCCAGCAGCTCCCGACTAGCGGCCACAGATACGCAGTATTTT.

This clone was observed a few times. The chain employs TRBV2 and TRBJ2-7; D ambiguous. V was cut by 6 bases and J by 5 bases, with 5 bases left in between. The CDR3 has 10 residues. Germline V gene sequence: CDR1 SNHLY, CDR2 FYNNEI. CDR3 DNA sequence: TGTGCCAGCAGGGCCAACGAGCAGTACTTC. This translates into CASRANEQYF.

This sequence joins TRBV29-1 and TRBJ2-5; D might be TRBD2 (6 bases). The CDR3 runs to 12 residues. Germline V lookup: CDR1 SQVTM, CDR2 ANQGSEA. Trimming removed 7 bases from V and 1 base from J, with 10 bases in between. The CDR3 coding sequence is TGCAGCGGGGGGGTGGTCCAAGAGACCCAGTACTTC. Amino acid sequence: CSGGVVQETQYF.

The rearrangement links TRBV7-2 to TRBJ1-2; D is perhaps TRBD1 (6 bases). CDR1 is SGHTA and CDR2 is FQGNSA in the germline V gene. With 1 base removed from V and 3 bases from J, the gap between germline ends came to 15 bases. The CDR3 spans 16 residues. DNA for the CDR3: TGTGCCAGCAGCTTAGGGCGACAGGAATCCTACTATGGCTACACCTTC. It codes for CASSLGRQESYYGYTF. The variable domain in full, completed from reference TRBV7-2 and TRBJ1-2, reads GAGVSQSPSNKVTEKGKDVELRCDPISGHTALYWYRQSLGQGLEFLIYFQGNSAPDKSGLPSDRFSAERTGGSVSTLTIQRTQQEDSAVYLCASSLGRQESYYGYTFGSGTRLTVV.

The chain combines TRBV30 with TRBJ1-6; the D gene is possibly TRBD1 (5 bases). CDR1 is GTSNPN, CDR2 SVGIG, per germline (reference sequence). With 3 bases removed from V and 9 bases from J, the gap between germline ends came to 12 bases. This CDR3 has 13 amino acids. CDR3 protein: CAWSRDSTSPLHF. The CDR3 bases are TGTGCCTGGAGCAGGGACTCTACTTCACCCCTCCACTTT.

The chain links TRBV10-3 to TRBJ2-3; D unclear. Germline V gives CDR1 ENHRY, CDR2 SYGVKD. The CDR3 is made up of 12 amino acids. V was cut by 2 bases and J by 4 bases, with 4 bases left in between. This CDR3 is CAISERADTQYF. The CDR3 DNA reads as TGTGCCATCAGTGAGAGAGCAGATACGCAGTATTTT.

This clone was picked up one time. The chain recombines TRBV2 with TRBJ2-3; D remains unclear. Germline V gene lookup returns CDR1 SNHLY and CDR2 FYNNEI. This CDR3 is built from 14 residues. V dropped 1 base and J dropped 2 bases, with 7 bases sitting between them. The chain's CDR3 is CASSEVTTTDTQYF. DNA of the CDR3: TGTGCCAGCAGTGAAGTTACTACCACAGATACGCAGTATTTT.

The CDR3 spells CATTTPQVTSGRLSYEQYF. The CDR3 nucleotides are TGTGCCACCACCACCCCACAGGTGACTAGCGGGAGGCTCTCCTACGAGCAGTACTTC. This rearrangement joins TRBV28 to TRBJ2-7; 13 nucleotides align to TRBD2. In germline, CDR1 is MDHEN, CDR2 SYDVKM. The V segment lost 10 bases and the J segment 0 bases; nucleotides outside the gene matches: 18. The CDR3 is 19 amino acids.

The CDR3 DNA sequence: TGTGCCAGCAGCCAAGACCAGGCCCAGGGCACAGATACGCAGTATTTT. This sequence encodes CASSQDQAQGTDTQYF. The genes are TRBV4-2 and TRBJ2-3; D is undetermined. V gave up 0 bases and J gave up 1 base, with 11 bases separating them. CDR3 length equals 16 residues. Germline V gene data show CDR1 as LGHNA and CDR2 as YNFKEQ.

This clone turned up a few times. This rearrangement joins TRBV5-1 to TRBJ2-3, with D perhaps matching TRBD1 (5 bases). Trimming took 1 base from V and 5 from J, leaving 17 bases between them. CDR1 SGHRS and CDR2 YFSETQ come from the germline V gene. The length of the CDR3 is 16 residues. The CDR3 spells CASSLSRAVGQDTQYF. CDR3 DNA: TGCGCCAGCAGCTTGAGTCGTGCGGTGGGGCAAGATACGCAGTATTTT.

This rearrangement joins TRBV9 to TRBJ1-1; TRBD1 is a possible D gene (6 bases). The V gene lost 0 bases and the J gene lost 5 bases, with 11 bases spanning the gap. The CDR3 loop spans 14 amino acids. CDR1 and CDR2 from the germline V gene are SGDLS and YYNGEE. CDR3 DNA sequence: TGTGCCAGCAGCGTAGGGAACAGGGATACTGAAGCTTTCTTT. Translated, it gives CASSVGNRDTEAFF.

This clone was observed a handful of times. CDR3 residues: CASSQMGGQFF. As DNA, the CDR3 is TGTGCCAGCAGCCAAATGGGGGGGCAGTTCTTC. V and J are TRBV5-6 and TRBJ2-1, with a possible D match to TRBD2 (6 bases). Germline-derived CDR1 and CDR2 are SGHDT and YYEEEE. Trimming took 4 bases from V and 12 from J, leaving 11 bases between them. The CDR3 loop spans 11 amino acids.

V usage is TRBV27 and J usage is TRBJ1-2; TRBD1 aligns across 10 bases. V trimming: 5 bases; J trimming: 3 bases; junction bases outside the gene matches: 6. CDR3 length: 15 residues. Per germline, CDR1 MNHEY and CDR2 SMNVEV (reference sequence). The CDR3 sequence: CASSTRQGADYGYTF. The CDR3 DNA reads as TGTGCCAGCAGTACCCGACAGGGGGCGGACTATGGCTACACCTTC.

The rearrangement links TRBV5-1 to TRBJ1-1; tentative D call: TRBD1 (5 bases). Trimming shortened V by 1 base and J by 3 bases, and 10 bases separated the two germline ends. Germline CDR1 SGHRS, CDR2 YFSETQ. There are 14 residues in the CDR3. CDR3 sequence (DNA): TGCGCCAGCAGCTTGTCGGCAGGGCACACTGAAGCTTTCTTT. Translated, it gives CASSLSAGHTEAFF.

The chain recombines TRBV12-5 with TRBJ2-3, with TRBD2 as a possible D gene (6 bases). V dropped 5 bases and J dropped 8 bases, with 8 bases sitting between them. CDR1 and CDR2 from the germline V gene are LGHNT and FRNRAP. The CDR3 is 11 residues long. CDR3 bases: TGTGCTAGTGGTACGGAGGGTACGCAGTATTTT. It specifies CASGTEGTQYF. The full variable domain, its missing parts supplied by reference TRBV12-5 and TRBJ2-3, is DARVTQTPRHKVTEMGQEVTMRCQPILGHNTVFWYRQTMMQGLELLAYFRNRAPLDDSGMPKDRFSAEMPDATLATLKIQPSEPRDSAVYFCASGTEGTQYFGPGTRLTVL.

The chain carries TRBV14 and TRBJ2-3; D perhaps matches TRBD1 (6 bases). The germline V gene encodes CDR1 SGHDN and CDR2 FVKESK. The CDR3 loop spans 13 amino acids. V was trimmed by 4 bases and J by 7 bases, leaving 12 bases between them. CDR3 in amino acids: CASSLQGSYTQYF. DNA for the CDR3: TGTGCCAGCAGCCTACAGGGCTCCTATACGCAGTATTTT.

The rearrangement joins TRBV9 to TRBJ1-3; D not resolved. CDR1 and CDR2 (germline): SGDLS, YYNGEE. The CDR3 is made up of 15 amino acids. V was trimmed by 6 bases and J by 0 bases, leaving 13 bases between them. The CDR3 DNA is TGTGCCAGCACAGGCAGCTACTTCTCTGGAAACACCATATATTTT. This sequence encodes CASTGSYFSGNTIYF.

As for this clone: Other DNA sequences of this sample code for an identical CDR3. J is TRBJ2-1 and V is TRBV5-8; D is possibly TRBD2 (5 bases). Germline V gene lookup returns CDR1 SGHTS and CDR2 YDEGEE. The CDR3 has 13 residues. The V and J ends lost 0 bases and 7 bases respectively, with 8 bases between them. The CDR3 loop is CASSLAGGNEQFF. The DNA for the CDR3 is TGTGCCAGCAGCTTGGCCGGCGGGAATGAGCAGTTCTTC.

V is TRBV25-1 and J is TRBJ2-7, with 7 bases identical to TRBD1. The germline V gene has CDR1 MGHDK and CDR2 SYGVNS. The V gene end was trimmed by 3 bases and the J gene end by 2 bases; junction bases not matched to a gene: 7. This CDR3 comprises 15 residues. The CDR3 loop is CASSDRDRRPYEQYF. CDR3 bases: TGTGCCAGCAGTGACCGGGACAGAAGGCCCTACGAGCAGTACTTC.

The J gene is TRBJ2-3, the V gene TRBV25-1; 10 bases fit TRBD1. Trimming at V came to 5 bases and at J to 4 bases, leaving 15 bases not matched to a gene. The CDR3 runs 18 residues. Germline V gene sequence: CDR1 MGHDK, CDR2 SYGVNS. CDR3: CASSHRDRGGYLADTQYF. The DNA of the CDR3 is TGTGCCAGCAGTCACCGGGACAGGGGAGGTTATTTGGCAGATACGCAGTATTTT.

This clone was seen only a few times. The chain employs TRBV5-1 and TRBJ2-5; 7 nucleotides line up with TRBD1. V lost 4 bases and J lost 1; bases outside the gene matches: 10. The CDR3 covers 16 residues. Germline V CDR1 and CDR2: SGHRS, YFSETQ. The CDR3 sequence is CASSPGYRQGQETQYF. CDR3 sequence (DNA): TGCGCCAGCAGCCCGGGGTATCGACAGGGCCAAGAGACCCAGTACTTC.

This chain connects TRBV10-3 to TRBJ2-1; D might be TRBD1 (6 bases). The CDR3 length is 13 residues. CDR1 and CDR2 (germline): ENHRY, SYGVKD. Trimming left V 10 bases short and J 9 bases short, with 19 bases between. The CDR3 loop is CATLGGGTGEQFF. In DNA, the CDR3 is TGTGCCACCCTAGGGGGTGGAACCGGTGAGCAGTTCTTC.

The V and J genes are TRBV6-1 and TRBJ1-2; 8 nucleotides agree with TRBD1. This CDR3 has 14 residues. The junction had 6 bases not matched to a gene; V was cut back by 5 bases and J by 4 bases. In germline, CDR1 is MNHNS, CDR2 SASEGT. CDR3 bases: TGTGCCAGCAGTAGGACAGGGACCCTCTATGGCTACACCTTC. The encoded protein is CASSRTGTLYGYTF.

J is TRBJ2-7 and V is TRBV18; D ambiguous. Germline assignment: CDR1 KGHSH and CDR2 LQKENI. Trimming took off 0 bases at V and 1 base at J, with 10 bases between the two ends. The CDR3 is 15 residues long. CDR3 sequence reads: CASSPPLRDSYEQYF. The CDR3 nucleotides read TGTGCCAGCTCACCACCATTGAGAGATTCCTACGAGCAGTACTTC.

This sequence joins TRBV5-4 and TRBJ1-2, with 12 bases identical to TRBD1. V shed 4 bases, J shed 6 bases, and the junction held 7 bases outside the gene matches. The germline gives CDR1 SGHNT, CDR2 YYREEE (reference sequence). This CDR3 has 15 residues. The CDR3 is CASSQPGTGGHGYTF. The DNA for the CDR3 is TGTGCCAGCAGCCAGCCCGGGACAGGGGGCCATGGCTACACCTTC.

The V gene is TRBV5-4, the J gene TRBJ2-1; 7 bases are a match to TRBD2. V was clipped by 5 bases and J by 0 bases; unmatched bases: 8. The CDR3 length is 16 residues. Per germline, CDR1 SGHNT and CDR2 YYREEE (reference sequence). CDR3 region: CASRRDPGGSYNEQFF. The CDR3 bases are TGTGCCAGCAGACGAGACCCGGGAGGCTCCTACAATGAGCAGTTCTTC.

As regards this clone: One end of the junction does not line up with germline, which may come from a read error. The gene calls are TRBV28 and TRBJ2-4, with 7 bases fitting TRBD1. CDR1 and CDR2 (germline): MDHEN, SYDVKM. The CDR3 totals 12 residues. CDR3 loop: CASRSKDRAKDF. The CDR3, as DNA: TGTGCCAGCAGATCAAAAGACAGGGCCAAGGACTTC.

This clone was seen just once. The chain's CDR3 is CASSQDLYEAGANVLTF. The CDR3 bases are TGCGCCAGCAGCCAAGATTTGTACGAGGCTGGGGCCAACGTCCTGACTTTC. The chain couples TRBV4-1 to TRBJ2-6; D is unclear. V was clipped by 0 bases and J by 2 bases, with 11 bases between them. Germline V lookup: CDR1 MGHRA, CDR2 YSYEKL. This CDR3 is 17 amino acids long.

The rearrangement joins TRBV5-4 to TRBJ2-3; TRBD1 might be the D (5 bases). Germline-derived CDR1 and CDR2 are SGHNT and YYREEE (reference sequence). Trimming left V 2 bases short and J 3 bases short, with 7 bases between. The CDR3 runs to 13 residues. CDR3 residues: CASSLPGTDTQYF. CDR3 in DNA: TGTGCCAGCAGCTTACCAGGGACAGATACGCAGTATTTT.

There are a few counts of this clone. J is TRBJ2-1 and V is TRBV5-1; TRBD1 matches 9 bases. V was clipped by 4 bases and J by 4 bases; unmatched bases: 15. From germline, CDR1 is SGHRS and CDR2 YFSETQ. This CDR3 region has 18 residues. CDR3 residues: CASSPLPLGQGAYNEQFF. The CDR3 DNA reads TGCGCCAGCAGCCCACTCCCCCTGGGACAGGGCGCTTACAATGAGCAGTTCTTC.

This CDR3 reads CASSLFPIGANEKLFF. The CDR3 nucleotides are TGTGCCAGCAGTTTATTTCCCATAGGGGCTAATGAAAAACTGTTTTTT. The chain carries TRBV28 and TRBJ1-4, with D maybe TRBD1 (5 bases). The CDR3 loop spans 16 amino acids. Per the germline V gene, CDR1 is MDHEN and CDR2 is SYDVKM. Trimming left V 1 base short and J 3 bases short, with 12 bases between.

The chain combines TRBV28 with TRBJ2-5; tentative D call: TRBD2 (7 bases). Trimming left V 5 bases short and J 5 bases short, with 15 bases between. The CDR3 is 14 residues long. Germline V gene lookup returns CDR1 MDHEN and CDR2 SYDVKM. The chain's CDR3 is CASSVTGGLETQYF. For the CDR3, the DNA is TGTGCCAGCAGTGTAACGGGGGGCCTGGAGACCCAGTACTTC.